What follows are 3 T cell receptor beta chains derived from one specimen sequenced in a study of blood T cell repertoires in COVID-19 (dated by TCRdb to the early 2020s). Receptor amplification or capture employed the immunoSEQ multiplex PCR assay. TCRdb limited this immuneACCESS table to in-frame rearrangements with V and J called. A share of clones is missing; checked studies link under half to unresolved V genes, and the rest is unexplained. In this sample the table shows about 62,000 clones, over 70% of which occur a single time. The leading ten clones occupy 6.3% of the sample. What was sequenced was peripheral blood. Receptors originate from a human donor in a cohort sampled during active COVID-19.

The chain carries TRBV10-3 and TRBJ2-4; D is ambiguous. This CDR3 comprises 13 residues. Between the trimmed V and J ends, which lost 6 bases and 6 bases, there was a span of 12 bases. From germline, CDR1 is ENHRY and CDR2 SYGVKD. The CDR3 DNA follows: TGTGCCATCAGCGACACGTCCAGAAACATTCAGTACTTC. Protein sequence: CAISDTSRNIQYF.

Details on this clone: An end of the junction differs from the germline gene, which may be a read error. The CDR3: CASSPSLAGPYNEQFF. The CDR3 nucleotides read TGTGCTAGCAGCCCCTCCCTAGCGGGCCCCTACAATGAGCAGTTCTTC. This chain links TRBV7-7 with TRBJ2-1, with 8 bases lining up with TRBD2. Germline V gene sequence: CDR1 SSHAT, CDR2 FNYEAQ (reference sequence). This CDR3 contains 16 residues.

The chain recombines TRBV18 with TRBJ1-1; 10 bases agree with TRBD1. Germline lookup yields CDR1 KGHSH and CDR2 LQKENI. The CDR3 extends over 19 amino acids. V trimming: 6 bases; J trimming: 2 bases; junction bases outside the gene matches: 18. In DNA form, the CDR3 reads TGTGCCAGCTCTCCAGCCGGGACAGGGGCTTCTCGGGCTAACACTGAAGCTTTCTTT. This translates into CASSPAGTGASRANTEAFF. Drawing the rest from reference TRBV18 and TRBJ1-1, the complete variable domain is NAGVMQNPRHLVRRRGQEARLRCSPMKGHSHVYWYRQLPEEGLKFMVYLQKENIIDESGMPKERFSAEFPKEGPSILRIQQVVRGDSAAYFCASSPAGTGASRANTEAFFGQGTRLTVV.